The rows below give T cell receptor beta chains drawn from one sample of a study of blood T cell repertoires in COVID-19. Libraries were prepared by immunoSEQ multiplex PCR; TCRdb keeps only in-frame clonotypes and omits some of them. Of about 110,000 clones listed, around 74% are singletons. Sequencing was carried out using peripheral blood. These receptors all stem from an older woman with acute or convalescent COVID-19. Both conserved end residues are part of each CDR3. Each record gives: V gene, J gene, clone size, D gene, CDR3 DNA, CDR3 protein. D genes are given only for firm matches. The size field is filled for only some rows; it gives once, few, many or a size class.

TRBV12-5	TRBJ1-5	NA	NA	TGTGCTAGTGTTCTAGACGCCGGGCCCCAGCATTTT	CASVLDAGPQHF
TRBV5-1	TRBJ2-7	many	NA	TGCGCCAGCAGCTCCAACTACGAGCAGTACTTC	CASSSNYEQYF
TRBV10-3	TRBJ2-7	NA	TRBD1	TGTGCCATCGAGGGACAGGGTAAGGACGAGCAGTACTTC	CAIEGQGKDEQYF
TRBV9	TRBJ1-2	NA	NA	TGTGCCAGCAGCGTATCAGGACAAGATTATGGCTACACCTTC	CASSVSGQDYGYTF
TRBV10-2	TRBJ2-1	NA	NA	TGCGCCAGCAGTGACTGGTTGTCGAGCTCCTACAATGAGCAGTTCTTC	CASSDWLSSSYNEQFF
TRBV30	TRBJ1-6	once	TRBD1	TGTGCCTGGGACAGGGAAAGTTCACCCCTCCACTTT	CAWDRESSPLHF
TRBV5-1	TRBJ1-1	few	NA	TGCGCCAGCAGCTTGGTATGGGGCAGGGCTGAAGCTTTCTTT	CASSLVWGRAEAFF
TRBV28	TRBJ1-1	NA	TRBD1	TGTGCCAGCAGTTCCCGACAGGGGGCCGGGGCTTTCTTT	CASSSRQGAGAFF
TRBV3-1/TRBV3-2	TRBJ2-3	NA	NA	TGTGCCAGCAGCCAGTCTAGACCCACTTCACCAGATACGCAGTATTTT	CASSQSRPTSPDTQYF
TRBV19	TRBJ1-1	NA	TRBD1	TGTGCCAGTAGCGACCCGGGACAGAAGAACACTGAAGCTTTCTTT	CASSDPGQKNTEAFF
TRBV7-3	TRBJ2-1	NA	TRBD2	TGTGCCAGCAGCCTTAGACTAGCGGGTCGGAATGAGCAGTTCTTC	CASSLRLAGRNEQFF
TRBV2	TRBJ1-1	NA	NA	TGTGCCAGCAGTGTACAGGGTAGCACTGAAGCTTTCTTT	CASSVQGSTEAFF
TRBV4-1	TRBJ2-1	NA	TRBD1	TGCGCCAGCAGCCGACAACCGGGACAGGGTTACAATGAGCAGTTCTTC	CASSRQPGQGYNEQFF
TRBV5-8	TRBJ1-2	NA	TRBD1	TGTGCCAGCAACGAACAGGGGATCGTCTATGGCTACACCTTC	CASNEQGIVYGYTF
TRBV30	TRBJ2-2	NA	TRBD2	TGTGCCTGGAGCTCGGGACTAGGGACCGGGGAGCTGTTTTTT	CAWSSGLGTGELFF
TRBV19	TRBJ1-5	NA	NA	TGTGCCAGTAGAACTCAGGGTAATAGCAATCAGCCCCAGCATTTT	CASRTQGNSNQPQHF
TRBV19	TRBJ2-1	NA	NA	TGTGCCAGTAGTGTCCGAATAGGGAGCTCCTACAATGAGCAGTTCTTC	CASSVRIGSSYNEQFF
TRBV18	TRBJ1-1	NA	NA	TGTGCCAGCTCACCAAAGGGGGAGAACACTGAAGCTTTCTTT	CASSPKGENTEAFF
TRBV11-2	TRBJ1-2	NA	TRBD1	TGTGCCAGCAGCTTAGGAGAGACAGGGGCCTATGGCTACACCTTC	CASSLGETGAYGYTF
TRBV9	TRBJ2-4	NA	NA	TGTGCCAGCAGCCCACGACAGGGACTAGCCAAAAACATTCAGTACTTC	CASSPRQGLAKNIQYF
TRBV24-1	TRBJ2-7	NA	NA	TGTGCCACCAGTGAGGCAGGGGCCTACGAGCAGTACTTC	CATSEAGAYEQYF
TRBV5-1	TRBJ2-3	few	NA	TGCGCCAGCAGCTTATACTCAGATACGCAGTATTTT	CASSLYSDTQYF
TRBV24-1	TRBJ1-1	few	TRBD1	TGTGCCAAGCAGGGGGCGAACACTGAAGCTTTCTTT	CAKQGANTEAFF
TRBV5-1	TRBJ2-7	NA	TRBD1	TGCGCCAGCAGCTGGACAGGGATCTCCGAGCAGTACTTC	CASSWTGISEQYF
TRBV3-1/TRBV3-2	TRBJ1-4	NA	NA	TGTGCCAGCAGCCAAGCGGGAGCTGAAAAACTGTTTTTT	CASSQAGAEKLFF
TRBV5-4	TRBJ1-1	few	NA	TGTGCCAGCAGCCCGGGACACTCCTTGAACACTGAAGCTTTCTTT	CASSPGHSLNTEAFF
TRBV3-1/TRBV3-2	TRBJ1-2	NA	NA	TGTGCCAGCAGCCAAGACGAGGACTATGGCTACACCTTC	CASSQDEDYGYTF
TRBV28	TRBJ2-7	NA	NA	TGTGCCAGCAGTATGGACAGTAGCTACGAGCAGTACTTC	CASSMDSSYEQYF
TRBV3-1/TRBV3-2	TRBJ2-1	NA	TRBD2	TGTGCCAGCAGCCCCGGGACTAGCGGGGAGCAGTTCTTC	CASSPGTSGEQFF
TRBV5-1	TRBJ2-2	NA	NA	TGCGCCAGCAGCTTGGCCCCCCTAGGGGACACCGGGGAGCTGTTTTTT	CASSLAPLGDTGELFF
TRBV6-6	TRBJ2-7	NA	NA	TGTGCCACCGGGAAGGTATGGTCGGCGGAATTCTACGAGCAGTACTTC	CATGKVWSAEFYEQYF
TRBV5-1	TRBJ1-2	NA	TRBD1	TGCGCCAGCAGCCCTACTCGGGACAGCTATGGCTACACCTTC	CASSPTRDSYGYTF
TRBV6-5	TRBJ2-7	NA	TRBD2	TGTGCCAGCAGTTACTCTAGCGGGGGGGCCTACGAGCAGTACTTC	CASSYSSGGAYEQYF
TRBV6-5	TRBJ1-5	few	NA	TGTGCCAGCAGTACAGGGATAGTCAATCAGCCCCAGCATTTT	CASSTGIVNQPQHF
TRBV30	TRBJ1-6	once	TRBD1	TGTGCCTGGAGTGCGCTACAGGGGGCGAATTCACCCCTCCACTTT	CAWSALQGANSPLHF
TRBV2	TRBJ2-7	NA	NA	TGTGCCAGCACCGAGAACCCTAGGCCAGCCTACGAGCAGTACTTC	CASTENPRPAYEQYF